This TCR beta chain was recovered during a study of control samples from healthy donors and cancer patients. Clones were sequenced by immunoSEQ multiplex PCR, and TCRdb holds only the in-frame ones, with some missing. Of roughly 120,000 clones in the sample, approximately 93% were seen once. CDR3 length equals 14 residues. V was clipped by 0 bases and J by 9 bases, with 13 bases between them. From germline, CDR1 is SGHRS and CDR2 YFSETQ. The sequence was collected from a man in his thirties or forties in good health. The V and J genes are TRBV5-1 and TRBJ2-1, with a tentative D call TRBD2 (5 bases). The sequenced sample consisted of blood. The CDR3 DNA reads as TGCGCCAGCAGCTTGGCTAGCTGGCTATCTGAGCAGTTCTTC. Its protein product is CASSLASWLSEQFF.